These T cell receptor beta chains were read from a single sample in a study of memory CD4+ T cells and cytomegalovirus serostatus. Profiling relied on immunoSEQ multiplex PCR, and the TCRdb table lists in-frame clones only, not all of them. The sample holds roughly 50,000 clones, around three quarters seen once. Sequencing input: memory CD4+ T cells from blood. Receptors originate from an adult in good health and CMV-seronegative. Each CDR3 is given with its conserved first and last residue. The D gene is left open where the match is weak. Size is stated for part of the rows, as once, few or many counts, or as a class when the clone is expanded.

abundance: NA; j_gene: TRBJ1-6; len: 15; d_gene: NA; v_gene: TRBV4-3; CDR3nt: TGCGCCAGCAGCCAAGGAGAGAACCATAATTCACCCCTCCACTTT; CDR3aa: CASSQGENHNSPLHF
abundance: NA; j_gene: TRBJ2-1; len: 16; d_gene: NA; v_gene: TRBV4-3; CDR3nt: TGCGCCAGCAGCCAAGAAGGGAGGCCACCCTACAATGAGCAGTTCTTC; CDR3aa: CASSQEGRPPYNEQFF
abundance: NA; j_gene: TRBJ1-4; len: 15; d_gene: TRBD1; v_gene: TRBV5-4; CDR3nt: TGTGCCAGCAGCCGACCGGGACAGGGAAATGAAAAACTGTTTTTT; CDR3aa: CASSRPGQGNEKLFF
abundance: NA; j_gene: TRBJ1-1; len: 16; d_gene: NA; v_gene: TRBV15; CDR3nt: TGTGCCACCAGCGGGGAGGAGCGGGAATTGAACACTGAAGCTTTCTTT; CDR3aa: CATSGEERELNTEAFF
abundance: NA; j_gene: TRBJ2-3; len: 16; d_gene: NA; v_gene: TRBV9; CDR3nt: TGTGCCAGCAGCGTAAGGAGGGCTTTGGGAACAGATACGCAGTATTTT; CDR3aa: CASSVRRALGTDTQYF
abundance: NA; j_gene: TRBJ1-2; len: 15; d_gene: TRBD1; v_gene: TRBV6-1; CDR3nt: TGTGCCAGCAGTGAGAGAACTCAGGGGGCGCGCGGCTACACCTTC; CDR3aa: CASSERTQGARGYTF
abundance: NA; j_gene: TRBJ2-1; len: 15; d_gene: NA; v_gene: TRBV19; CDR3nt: TGTGCCAGTAGTATAGGATTGGGGGCTGGAAATGAGCAGTTCTTC; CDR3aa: CASSIGLGAGNEQFF
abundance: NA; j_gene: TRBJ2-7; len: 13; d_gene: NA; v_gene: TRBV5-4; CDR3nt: TGTGCCAGCAGCCATTCAACCACCCTCGGGCAGTACTTC; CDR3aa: CASSHSTTLGQYF
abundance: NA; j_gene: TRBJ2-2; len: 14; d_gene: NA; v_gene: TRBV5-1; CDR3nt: TGCGCCAGCACATCCGAGGGGGGTACCGGGGAGCTGTTTTTT; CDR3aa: CASTSEGGTGELFF
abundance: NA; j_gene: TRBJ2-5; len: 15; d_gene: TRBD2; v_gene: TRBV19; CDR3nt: TGTGCCAGTGGAACGCAGGGAGGGCTGCAAGAGACCCAGTACTTC; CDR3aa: CASGTQGGLQETQYF
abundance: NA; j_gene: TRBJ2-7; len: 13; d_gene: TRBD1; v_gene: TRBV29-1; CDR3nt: TGCAGCGCCTCCGGGACAGGACCCTACGAGCAGTACTTC; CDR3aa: CSASGTGPYEQYF
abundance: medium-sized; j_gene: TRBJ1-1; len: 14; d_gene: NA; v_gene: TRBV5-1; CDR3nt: TGCGCCAGCAGCTCGGGGGGCCGACTCACTGAAGCTTTCTTT; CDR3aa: CASSSGGRLTEAFF
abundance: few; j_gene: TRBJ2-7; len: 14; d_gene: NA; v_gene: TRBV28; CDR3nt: TGTGCCAGCAGTTTCTACAGGCGGACCTACGAGCAGTACTTC; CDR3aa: CASSFYRRTYEQYF
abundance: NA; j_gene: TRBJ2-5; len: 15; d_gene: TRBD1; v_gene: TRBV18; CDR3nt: TGTGCCAGCTCACAAAGAGGGGGCGTTGGGGAGACCCAGTACTTC; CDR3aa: CASSQRGGVGETQYF
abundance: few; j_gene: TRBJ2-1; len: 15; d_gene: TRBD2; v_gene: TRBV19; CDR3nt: TGTGCCAGTAGCCTCCCGGGACTAGTGTTCAATGAGCAGTTCTTC; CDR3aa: CASSLPGLVFNEQFF
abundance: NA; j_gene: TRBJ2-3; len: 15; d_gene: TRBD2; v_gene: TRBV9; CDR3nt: TGTGCCAGCAGCGTAGATCGAGCGGGAGGGCGCGGGCAGTATTTT; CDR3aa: CASSVDRAGGRGQYF
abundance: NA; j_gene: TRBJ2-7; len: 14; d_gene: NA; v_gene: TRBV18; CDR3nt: TGTGCCAGCTCACCACCGACGGGGAAGGGCGAGCAGTACTTC; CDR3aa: CASSPPTGKGEQYF
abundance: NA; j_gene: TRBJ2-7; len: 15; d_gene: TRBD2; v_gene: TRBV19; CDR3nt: TGTGCCAGTAGTGCTCCGGGGGGGACATATTACGAGCAGTACTTC; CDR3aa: CASSAPGGTYYEQYF
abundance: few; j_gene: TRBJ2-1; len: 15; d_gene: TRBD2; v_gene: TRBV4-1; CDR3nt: TGCGCCAGCAGCCAAGGGATAGCGGGGGTGGTTGAGCAGTTCTTC; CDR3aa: CASSQGIAGVVEQFF
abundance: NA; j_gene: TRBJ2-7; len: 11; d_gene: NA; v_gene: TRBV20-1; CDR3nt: TGCAGTGCGGGATTAGCGTCCGAGCAGTACTTC; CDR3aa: CSAGLASEQYF
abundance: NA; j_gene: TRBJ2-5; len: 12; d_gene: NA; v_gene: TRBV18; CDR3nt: TGTGCCAGCTCACCTGCGCAAGAGACCCAGTACTTC; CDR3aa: CASSPAQETQYF
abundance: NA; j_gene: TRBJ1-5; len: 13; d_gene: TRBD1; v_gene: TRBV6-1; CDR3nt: TGTGCCAGCAGTGAGACAGGGGCACAGCCCCAGCATTTT; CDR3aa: CASSETGAQPQHF